Listed below are T cell receptor beta chains from one sample, sequenced in a study of beta chain features in type 1 diabetes. Repertoires were generated with immunoSEQ multiplex PCR, while TCRdb's copy carries only in-frame clones and drops some. This table has 600,000 to 700,000 clones, around an eighth appearing once. What was sequenced was naive CD4+ T cells from blood. Receptors were obtained from a man younger than 35 with type 1 diabetes. CDR3s include the opening cysteine and the closing phenylalanine or tryptophan. D genes are given only for firm matches. The size field is filled for only some rows; it gives once, few, many or a size class.

d_gene: .; j_gene: TRBJ1-2; abundance: .; v_gene: TRBV7-2; CDR3nt: TGTGCCAGCAGCTTAGGTGGTGGCTACACCTTC; CDR3aa: CASSLGGGYTF
d_gene: .; j_gene: TRBJ1-3; abundance: .; v_gene: TRBV12-2; CDR3nt: TGTGCAAGTCGCTTAGGACATCCGGACGGATGCTCTGGAAACACCATATATTTT; CDR3aa: CASRLGHPDGCSGNTIYF
d_gene: TRBD1; j_gene: TRBJ2-5; abundance: .; v_gene: TRBV25-1; CDR3nt: TGTGCCAGCAGTGCCTACTCCGGGACAGGGGTAGAGACCCAGTACTTC; CDR3aa: CASSAYSGTGVETQYF
d_gene: .; j_gene: TRBJ2-3; abundance: .; v_gene: TRBV9; CDR3nt: TGTGCCAGCAGCCAGGACGGGCATAGCACAGATACGCAGTATTTT; CDR3aa: CASSQDGHSTDTQYF
d_gene: TRBD2; j_gene: TRBJ2-3; abundance: few; v_gene: TRBV11-3; CDR3nt: TGTGCCAGCAGCTCTGGGACTAGCGGGGACACAGATACGCAGTATTTT; CDR3aa: CASSSGTSGDTDTQYF
d_gene: .; j_gene: TRBJ1-2; abundance: .; v_gene: TRBV4-1; CDR3nt: TGCGCCAGCAGCCAAGTTGTCAGGTACAGCGGCTACACCTTC; CDR3aa: CASSQVVRYSGYTF
d_gene: TRBD1; j_gene: TRBJ2-5; abundance: .; v_gene: TRBV11-1; CDR3nt: TGTGCCAGCAGCGGAACCGGGACAGGGGCTCGAGAGACCCAGTACTTC; CDR3aa: CASSGTGTGARETQYF
d_gene: .; j_gene: TRBJ2-7; abundance: .; v_gene: TRBV9; CDR3nt: TGTGCCAGCAGCCGTGTGTATGCGGGCCACGGCGGCGAGCAGTACTTC; CDR3aa: CASSRVYAGHGGEQYF
d_gene: .; j_gene: TRBJ2-7; abundance: .; v_gene: TRBV25-1; CDR3nt: TGTGCCAGCAGCCGCCCTGAGGGGGTCTACGAGCAGTACTTC; CDR3aa: CASSRPEGVYEQYF
d_gene: .; j_gene: TRBJ1-1; abundance: .; v_gene: TRBV6-5; CDR3nt: TGTGCCAGCAGTTACCGGGGTGAAGCTTTCTTT; CDR3aa: CASSYRGEAFF
d_gene: .; j_gene: TRBJ2-7; abundance: .; v_gene: TRBV28; CDR3nt: TGTGCCAGCAGTTTACCGAGAACCGGGGACGAGCAGTACTTC; CDR3aa: CASSLPRTGDEQYF
d_gene: TRBD1; j_gene: TRBJ1-6; abundance: few; v_gene: TRBV4-1; CDR3nt: TGCGCCAGCAGCCAACCCGACAGGGATAATTCACCCCTCCACTTT; CDR3aa: CASSQPDRDNSPLHF
d_gene: .; j_gene: TRBJ2-7; abundance: few; v_gene: TRBV7-9; CDR3nt: TGTGCCAGCAGCTGGCCGGGCAGACCCTACGAGCAGTACTTC; CDR3aa: CASSWPGRPYEQYF
d_gene: .; j_gene: TRBJ2-7; abundance: few; v_gene: TRBV30; CDR3nt: TGTGCCTGGACCCACGGAGGAAATAGGTACGAGCAGTACTTC; CDR3aa: CAWTHGGNRYEQYF
d_gene: .; j_gene: TRBJ1-6; abundance: .; v_gene: TRBV10-3; CDR3nt: TGTGCCATCAGTGACAGGGACGGCTCCCCTTCACCCCTCCACTTT; CDR3aa: CAISDRDGSPSPLHF
d_gene: TRBD1; j_gene: TRBJ1-2; abundance: few; v_gene: TRBV25-1; CDR3nt: TGTGCCAGCAATGGACAGGGTCCCCATAACTATGGCTACACCTTC; CDR3aa: CASNGQGPHNYGYTF
d_gene: .; j_gene: TRBJ1-5; abundance: .; v_gene: TRBV10-2; CDR3nt: TGCGCCAGCAGTGAGCCAGGGGTTGACAATCAGCCCCAGCATTTT; CDR3aa: CASSEPGVDNQPQHF
d_gene: TRBD1; j_gene: TRBJ2-3; abundance: .; v_gene: TRBV19; CDR3nt: TGTGCCAGTAGTATCCGGGACAGAGCAGATACGCAGTATTTT; CDR3aa: CASSIRDRADTQYF
d_gene: .; j_gene: TRBJ2-2; abundance: .; v_gene: TRBV25-1; CDR3nt: TGTGCCAGCAGTGAACCGCGGAAGGGGGACACCGGGGAGCTGTTTTTT; CDR3aa: CASSEPRKGDTGELFF
d_gene: TRBD1; j_gene: TRBJ1-2; abundance: few; v_gene: TRBV13; CDR3nt: TGTGCCAGCAGCTTAGGGAGACAGGGGGCTGTTGGCTACACCTTC; CDR3aa: CASSLGRQGAVGYTF
d_gene: .; j_gene: TRBJ1-2; abundance: few; v_gene: TRBV5-4; CDR3nt: TGTGCCAGCAGCTTCGGGACCTTGGGCTACACCTTC; CDR3aa: CASSFGTLGYTF
d_gene: TRBD1; j_gene: TRBJ2-1; abundance: few; v_gene: TRBV11-3; CDR3nt: TGTGCCAGCGGTAACGGACAGGGCGTAGATGAGCAGTTCTTC; CDR3aa: CASGNGQGVDEQFF
d_gene: .; j_gene: TRBJ2-7; abundance: .; v_gene: TRBV5-6; CDR3nt: TGTGCCAGCAGCTTGGCCGAAACCTCCTACGAGCAGTACTTC; CDR3aa: CASSLAETSYEQYF
d_gene: TRBD1; j_gene: TRBJ1-2; abundance: .; v_gene: TRBV5-6; CDR3nt: TGTGCCAGCAGCCCGGACAGGGGGAGCTATGGCTACACCTTC; CDR3aa: CASSPDRGSYGYTF
d_gene: .; j_gene: TRBJ1-4; abundance: .; v_gene: TRBV11-2; CDR3nt: TGTGCCAGCAGCTTAGTCGATGGGAGGGGTGAAAAACTGTTTTTT; CDR3aa: CASSLVDGRGEKLFF
d_gene: .; j_gene: TRBJ1-1; abundance: .; v_gene: TRBV28; CDR3nt: TGTGCCAGCAGTTATTACACTGAAGCTTTCTTT; CDR3aa: CASSYYTEAFF
d_gene: TRBD1; j_gene: TRBJ1-5; abundance: .; v_gene: TRBV28; CDR3nt: TGTGCCAGCAGACCACAATTTTTTGACAGGGCAAGCAATCAGCCCCAGCATTTT; CDR3aa: CASRPQFFDRASNQPQHF
d_gene: .; j_gene: TRBJ2-2; abundance: .; v_gene: TRBV7-2; CDR3nt: TGTGCCAGCAGCTTAGGGACATTGAACACCGGGGAGCTGTTTTTT; CDR3aa: CASSLGTLNTGELFF
d_gene: TRBD1; j_gene: TRBJ1-2; abundance: .; v_gene: TRBV9; CDR3nt: TGTGCCAGCAGCGTAGACGACAGGGTTTATGGCTACACCTTC; CDR3aa: CASSVDDRVYGYTF
d_gene: .; j_gene: TRBJ1-2; abundance: few; v_gene: TRBV12-5; CDR3nt: TGTGCTAGTGGACGGACAGAAAACTATGGCTACACCTTC; CDR3aa: CASGRTENYGYTF
d_gene: .; j_gene: TRBJ1-3; abundance: .; v_gene: TRBV28; CDR3nt: TGTGCCAGCAGTTTATTGGGCGGAAACACCATATATTTT; CDR3aa: CASSLLGGNTIYF
d_gene: TRBD1; j_gene: TRBJ2-7; abundance: .; v_gene: TRBV6-5; CDR3nt: TGTGCCAGCAGTGACACAGGGGAAGCCTACGAGCAGTACTTC; CDR3aa: CASSDTGEAYEQYF
d_gene: .; j_gene: TRBJ1-1; abundance: few; v_gene: TRBV25-1; CDR3nt: TGTGCCAGCAGTGACTCCGGGGGTGATTGGACTGAAGCTTTCTTT; CDR3aa: CASSDSGGDWTEAFF
d_gene: .; j_gene: TRBJ1-6; abundance: .; v_gene: TRBV7-8; CDR3nt: TGTGCCAGCAGCTTAGCGTCGTCAGGGGTAGGATCACCCCTCCACTTT; CDR3aa: CASSLASSGVGSPLHF
d_gene: .; j_gene: TRBJ1-5; abundance: .; v_gene: TRBV10-3; CDR3nt: TGTGCCATCAGTGAGTCGAGCTCCACAGGGCAGCCCCAGCATTTT; CDR3aa: CAISESSSTGQPQHF
d_gene: .; j_gene: TRBJ2-2; abundance: few; v_gene: TRBV7-2; CDR3nt: TGTGCCAGCAGCTTAGAATATGAGTCCGGGGAGCTGTTTTTT; CDR3aa: CASSLEYESGELFF
d_gene: .; j_gene: TRBJ2-3; abundance: few; v_gene: TRBV7-9; CDR3nt: TGTGCCAGCAGCTCACCGGAAGCAGGGCTAAGCACAGATACGCAGTATTTT; CDR3aa: CASSSPEAGLSTDTQYF
d_gene: .; j_gene: TRBJ1-6; abundance: few; v_gene: TRBV9; CDR3nt: TGTGCCAGCAGCGTAGTTGGGGAAAATTCACCCCTCCACTTT; CDR3aa: CASSVVGENSPLHF
d_gene: .; j_gene: TRBJ2-5; abundance: .; v_gene: TRBV2; CDR3nt: TGTGCCAGCAGCCACGGGACTGGAGAGACCCAGTACTTC; CDR3aa: CASSHGTGETQYF